This T cell receptor beta chain is from a study of Ad26.COV2.S vaccination and SARS-CoV-2 variants. Findings and caveats of the study: Substantial response breadth was reportedly seen for spike-specific CD8+ and CD4+ T cells after vaccination. Measurements of TCR breadth and depth may have given underestimates of the total T cell responses. It was vaccine recipients, not placebo recipients, who had the higher spike-specific TCR breadth. Vaccinated and placebo-treated recipients had similar non-spike TCR breadth.

This CDR3 has 15 residues. The germline V gene has CDR1 MNHEY and CDR2 SVGAGI. The V end was cut by 8 bases, the J end by 1 base, with 14 bases between. This table comes from immunoSEQ multiplex PCR, and its TCRdb copy is limited to in-frame clones, with some not included. Of about 180,000 clones listed, roughly 87% were seen once; the top ten hold 5.9%. Regarding this clone: Its antigen is still unknown.

The material sequenced was peripheral blood, taken after recovery from COVID-19. The rearrangement joins TRBV6-5 to TRBJ1-4, with D possibly being TRBD1 (6 bases). The sequence was obtained from a human donor who had recovered from COVID-19. Here the CDR3 DNA reads TGTGCCAGCGGAACAGGGTCGGGAACTAATGAAAAACTGTTTTTT. As protein: CASGTGSGTNEKLFF.